This T cell receptor (beta chain) derives from a study of blood T cell repertoires in COVID-19 (dated by TCRdb to the early 2020s). For the wider study: Collaborator samples came from the United States, Italy and Spain and covered acute and convalescent phases of COVID-19. The prospective study material was composed of cDNA or gDNA derived from T cells, B-cell-depleted T cells, or PBMCs. Subjects who had been exposed to COVID-19, were actively infected with it, or had recovered from it provided the deeply sampled blood TCRbeta repertoires that made up the dataset. A freely available public database, intended as a resource for researchers studying the immune response to SARS-CoV-2, is where the repertoires were released. Samples came from the ongoing ImmuneRACE study (first 160 participants) plus 1,254 subjects from 6 global collaborators. Sample metadata almost always included a de-identified subject ID, COVID-19 status, age in years and sex. Where HLA class I and class II types were available, the types were taken from metadata supplied by the sample provider, not from assay-based typing. Results and caveats for the whole study, not just this receptor: How much clinical and demographic metadata was included differed by source and by participant, and the metadata was provided uncurated.

As concerns this clone: No cognate antigen has been identified for it. The record has no base qualities; no much larger clone is one base away.

The collaborating institutions used their own protocols to collect whole blood in K2EDTA tubes. For TCRbeta analysis, collaborators shipped samples in one of three forms: frozen whole blood, isolated PBMCs, or DNA extracted from either of those sample types. The CDR3 spans 16 residues, from the cysteine through the phenylalanine. Just the 48-base CDR3 DNA is kept, in frame starting at base 1. Here V drops 3 bases and J drops 6 bases, and the junction holds 9 bases not matched to any gene. In the germline V gene (reference sequence), CDR1 corresponds to MNHEY and CDR2 to SMNVEV. TCRbeta CDR3 regions were amplified from genomic DNA using the immunoSEQ Assay, a bias-controlled multiplex PCR. Turning to the authors' computational methods: Within the assay, amplification of reference gene primers was used to estimate how many nucleated cells each sample contained. Sequence reads were collapsed and filtered to measure the absolute abundance of every unique TCRbeta CDR3 rearrangement. For each sample, productive Simpson clonality was calculated by taking the square root of Simpson's diversity index across productive rearrangements. Held by TCRdb, this immuneACCESS table contains in-frame sequences only and omits some clones. Under half of the omission traces to an unresolved V gene where checked; the cause of the rest is unknown. V and J calls and clone size come straight from that table; D and trimming were deduced from the DNA. The sample table shows around 380,000 clones, and 81% are seen once. Together, the top ten hold about 1% of the sample.

The sample consisted of peripheral blood. Recombination linked TRBV27 to TRBJ1-5, with 9 central nucleotides matching TRBD1. This receptor was taken from a human donor with acute or convalescent COVID-19. The donor label of this sample is uncertain. The CDR3 here reads CASSFLQGAGGQPQHF. The DNA reads as follows: TGTGCCAGCAGTTTCCTACAGGGGGCAGGCGGTCAGCCCCAGCATTTT.